Listed below are T cell receptor beta chains from one sample, sequenced in a study of cytomegalovirus exposure and HLA in healthy donors. The table came from immunoSEQ multiplex PCR; TCRdb's copy has only in-frame clones and leaves some out. The data show 150,000 to 200,000 clones, with roughly 78% seen just once and less than 8.5% held by the top ten. The sequenced material came from PBMCs. The receptors originated from a man in his forties or fifties in good health and CMV-seropositive. Both conserved end residues are part of each CDR3. The D gene is left open where the match is weak. Rows give clone size only sometimes, using once, few, many, or a class for an expanded clone.

clone_size d_call j_call v_call cdr3_nt cdr3_aa
- - TRBJ2-3 TRBV4-3 TGCGCCAGCAGCCAAGATTCGACGGGGGCAGATACGCAGTATTTT CASSQDSTGADTQYF
- TRBD2 TRBJ2-1 TRBV6-5 TGTGCCAGCAGTTCCGGGGGGGCCTCGGACAATGAGCAGTTCTTC CASSSGGASDNEQFF
- - TRBJ1-1 TRBV9 TGTGCCAGCAGCGTAGATGGGACAGAAGCTTTCTTT CASSVDGTEAFF
- - TRBJ2-5 TRBV29-1 TGCAGCGTTGAAGGGACAACCAAGACCCAGTACTTC CSVEGTTKTQYF
once TRBD1 TRBJ2-5 TRBV12-5 TGTGCTAGTGGACCCGGGACAGGGGGGAGTGAGACCCAGTACTTC CASGPGTGGSETQYF
- - TRBJ2-3 TRBV9 TGTGCCAGCAGCGTAGATCGGGGTTTTTCAGATACGCAGTATTTT CASSVDRGFSDTQYF
- - TRBJ2-7 TRBV7-2 TGTGCCAGCAGCTTATGGGGGCAGGGGTCCCTCGAGCAGTACTTC CASSLWGQGSLEQYF
few - TRBJ1-1 TRBV6-5 TGTGCCAGCAGCGAAAGGGGGAGCTTGAACACTGAAGCTTTCTTT CASSERGSLNTEAFF
- TRBD1 TRBJ1-5 TRBV5-5 TGTGCCAGCAGCAAGGACAGGGGGTATCAGCCCCAGCATTTT CASSKDRGYQPQHF
few - TRBJ2-2 TRBV6-4 TGTGCCAGCAGTTTCACCGGGGGCACCGGGGAGCTGTTTTTT CASSFTGGTGELFF
- TRBD2 TRBJ2-1 TRBV14 TGTGCCAGCTGCTTTAGCGGGGGAAATGAGCAGTTCTTC CASCFSGGNEQFF
- - TRBJ1-1 TRBV29-1 TGCAGCGTTTTAGAGCAGGGAGGAGTAGCTTTCTTT CSVLEQGGVAFF
once TRBD2 TRBJ2-1 TRBV7-2 TGTGCCAGCAGCACCGAGCGGGGGGGCTACAATGAGCAGTTCTTC CASSTERGGYNEQFF
- - TRBJ2-5 TRBV7-3 TGTGCCAGCAGCCCCACAGGGAACTACATCGAGACCCAGTACTTC CASSPTGNYIETQYF
- - TRBJ2-1 TRBV11-2 TGTGCCAGCAGCTTTGGGTTAGAGGGTGAGCAGTTCTTC CASSFGLEGEQFF
- - TRBJ1-2 TRBV6-6 TGTGCCAGCAGCCCTCCTTATGGCTACACCTTC CASSPPYGYTF
- - TRBJ2-3 TRBV6-1 TGTGCCAGCAGTGACTCGGTGGGCTCAGATACGCAGTATTTT CASSDSVGSDTQYF
- TRBD1 TRBJ2-3 TRBV5-6 TGTGCCAGCAGCTTGGAGACAGGGTCAGATACGCAGTATTTT CASSLETGSDTQYF
- - TRBJ1-1 TRBV4-1 TGCGCCAGCAGCCAAGATTTTGCGGGGGGCACTGAAGCTTTCTTT CASSQDFAGGTEAFF
few - TRBJ2-1 TRBV11-3 TGTGCCAGCAGCCCCACGAGTGGTGAGCAGTTCTTC CASSPTSGEQFF
- - TRBJ1-1 TRBV7-9 TGTGCCAGCAGCTCGGGAAAAGCTTTCTTT CASSSGKAFF
- - TRBJ1-1 TRBV9 TGTGCCAGCAGCGTAGCAGAGGCGAACACTGAAGCTTTCTTT CASSVAEANTEAFF